The table lists the clone carrying this TCR beta chain with many counts. Antigen: not known. The entry originates in a study of early T cells in non-severe SARS-CoV-2 infection. Study details: The study sequenced bulk RNA from unsorted whole blood, with chains unpaired.

The junction had 16 bases not matched to a gene; V was cut back by 5 bases and J by 4 bases. The germline V gene encodes CDR1 SEHNR and CDR2 FQNEAQ (reference sequence). The CDR3 length is 18 residues. Unique molecular identifiers were attached to individual cDNA molecules. MiXCR was run by TCRdb on the 5' RACE reads, yielding one entry per CDR3 protein. The profile shows 55,000 to 65,000 distinct CDR3 sequences, roughly 10% of them singletons. Study-level findings and limits: Lookups in VDJdb leaned toward anti-spike CD8 responses and missed private and CD4 specificities.

The chain combines TRBV7-9 with TRBJ2-3; TRBD1 agrees at 9 bases. The sequenced sample was whole blood. The TCR comes from an adult who was a healthcare worker with PCR-confirmed SARS-CoV-2 infection or an uninfected control (not recorded which). Here the CDR3 reads CASSRPGTGMDGPDTQYF. CDR3 DNA: TGTGCCAGCAGCCGTCCCGGGACAGGGATGGATGGCCCAGATACGCAGTATTTT.